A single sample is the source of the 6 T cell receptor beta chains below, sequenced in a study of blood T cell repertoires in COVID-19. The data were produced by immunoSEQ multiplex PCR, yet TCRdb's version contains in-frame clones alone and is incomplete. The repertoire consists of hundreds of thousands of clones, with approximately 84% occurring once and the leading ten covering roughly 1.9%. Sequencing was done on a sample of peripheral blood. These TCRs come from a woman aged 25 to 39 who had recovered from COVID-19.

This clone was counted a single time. The CDR3 here is CASSWRGQGLGGYTF. DNA for the CDR3: TGTGCCAGCAGCTGGCGCGGACAGGGGTTGGGTGGCTACACCTTC. The rearrangement uses TRBV5-4 and TRBJ1-2; 9 bases map to TRBD1. J lost 7 bases, V lost 3 bases, and 10 bases had no gene match. The germline CDR1 and CDR2 sequences are SGHNT and YYREEE (reference sequence). The CDR3 sequence is 15 residues long. Full variable domain (outside the CDR3, taken from reference TRBV5-4 and TRBJ1-2): ETGVTQSPTHLIKTRGQQVTLRCSSQSGHNTVSWYQQALGQGPQFIFQYYREEENGRGNFPPRFSGLQFPNYSSELNVNALELDDSALYLCASSWRGQGLGGYTFGSGTRLTVV.

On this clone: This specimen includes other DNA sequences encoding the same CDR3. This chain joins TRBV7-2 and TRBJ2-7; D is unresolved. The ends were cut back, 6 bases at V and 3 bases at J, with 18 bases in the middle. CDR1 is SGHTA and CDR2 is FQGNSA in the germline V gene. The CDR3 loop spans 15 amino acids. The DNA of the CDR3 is TGTGCCAGCAGTTACCGAACAGCCTCAAGCTACGAGCAGTACTTC. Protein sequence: CASSYRTASSYEQYF.

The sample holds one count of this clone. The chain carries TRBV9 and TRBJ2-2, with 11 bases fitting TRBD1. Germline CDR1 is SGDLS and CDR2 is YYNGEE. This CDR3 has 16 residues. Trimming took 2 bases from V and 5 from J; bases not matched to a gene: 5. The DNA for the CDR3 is TGTGCCAGCAGCGTCGGGACAGGGGGAAGGACCGGGGAGCTGTTTTTT. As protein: CASSVGTGGRTGELFF.

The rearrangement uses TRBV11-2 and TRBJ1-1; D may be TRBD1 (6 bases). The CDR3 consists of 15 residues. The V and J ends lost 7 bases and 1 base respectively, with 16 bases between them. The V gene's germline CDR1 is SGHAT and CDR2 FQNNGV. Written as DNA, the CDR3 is TGTGCCAGCACCGACCCCTTCAGGGGGAACACTGAAGCTTTCTTT. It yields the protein CASTDPFRGNTEAFF. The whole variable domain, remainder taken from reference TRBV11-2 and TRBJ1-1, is EAGVAQSPRYKIIEKRQSVAFWCNPISGHATLYWYQQILGQGPKLLIQFQNNGVVDDSQLPKDRFSAERLKGVDSTLKIQPAKLEDSAVYLCASTDPFRGNTEAFFGQGTRLTVV.

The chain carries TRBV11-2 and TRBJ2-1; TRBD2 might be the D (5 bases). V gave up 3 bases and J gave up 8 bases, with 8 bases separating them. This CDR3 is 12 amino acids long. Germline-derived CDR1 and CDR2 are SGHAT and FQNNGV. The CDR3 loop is CASSFSDYEQFF. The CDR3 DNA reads TGTGCCAGCAGCTTTAGCGACTATGAGCAGTTCTTC.

The CDR3 region has the DNA TGTGCCAGCAGCCCAACCGGGACACAAACCTACAATGAGCAGTTCTTC. Its translation: CASSPTGTQTYNEQFF. The chain couples TRBV3-1 (or the pseudogene TRBV3-2) to TRBJ2-1; the D gene is possibly TRBD1 (6 bases). Germline CDR1 reads LGHDT; CDR2 reads YNNKEL (reference sequence). Trimming pared 4 bases from V and 2 bases from J, leaving 15 bases between. This CDR3 spans 16 amino acids.